These 16 T cell receptor beta chains originate from one sample sequenced in a study of cytomegalovirus exposure and HLA in healthy donors. Use of 60 Vbeta and 13 Jbeta primers characterized the PCR. Data came from immunoSEQ multiplex PCR; TCRdb stores just in-frame clones and leaves some out. The sample lists approximately 220,000 clones, about 77% occurring once. Sequencing input: PBMCs. The receptors were sampled from a woman in her thirties in good health and CMV-seronegative.

Only a few counts were recorded for this clone. J is TRBJ2-7 and V is TRBV7-9, with D tentatively TRBD2 (6 bases). Germline-derived CDR1 and CDR2 are SEHNR and FQNEAQ (reference sequence). V was shortened by 3 bases and J by 1 base, with 7 bases between the two germline ends. The CDR3 is 13 amino acids. The CDR3 protein is CASSFGSSYEQYF. As DNA, the CDR3 is TGTGCCAGCAGCTTCGGGAGTTCCTACGAGCAGTACTTC.

This chain links TRBV7-9 with TRBJ1-2; D remains unclear. The V gene lost 1 base and the J gene lost 1 base, with 4 bases spanning the gap. Germline loops: CDR1 SEHNR, CDR2 FQNEAQ (reference sequence). This CDR3 region has 13 residues. The CDR3 DNA is TGTGCCAGCAGCTTAGAACTTAACTATGGCTACACCTTC. Its protein is CASSLELNYGYTF.

This clone was seen more than once but under ten times. The rearrangement links TRBV11-2 to TRBJ2-3, with TRBD2 matching over 14 bases. Germline CDR1 and CDR2: SGHAT and FQNNGV. J was trimmed by 7 bases and V by 5 bases; bases with no gene match: 8. The CDR3 is 16 amino acids. The DNA of the CDR3 is TGTGCCAGCAGCCGAGGGACTAGCGGGAGAATAAATACGCAGTATTTT. Amino acids: CASSRGTSGRINTQYF.

Of note for this clone: The junction differs from germline at one of its ends, possibly a read error. The same CDR3 also results from other DNA sequences found in this sample. The chain is built from TRBV7-3 and TRBJ2-7, with 9 bases fitting TRBD2. The CDR3 sequence is 15 residues long. Germline V lookup: CDR1 SGHTA, CDR2 FQGTGA. The CDR3 reads CASSLLAGGPYAQYF. For the CDR3, the DNA is TGTGCCAGCAGCTTACTCGCGGGAGGGCCCTACGCGCAGTACTTC.

The chain couples TRBV2 to TRBJ1-6; 7 bases line up with TRBD1. CDR1 is SNHLY, CDR2 FYNNEI, per germline. Trimming took 6 bases from V and 8 from J; bases not matched to a gene: 7. The CDR3 runs to 14 residues. CDR3 sequence reads: CASRVDRADSPLHF. The CDR3 DNA reads as TGTGCCAGCAGAGTAGACAGGGCTGATTCACCCCTCCACTTT.

In its sample, this clone was seen once. This rearrangement joins TRBV6-1 to TRBJ1-4, with 7 positions matching TRBD1. J gave up 2 bases and V 2 bases, and 11 bases lay outside the gene matches. CDR3 length equals 18 residues. Germline-derived CDR1 and CDR2 are MNHNS and SASEGT. In nucleotides, the CDR3 is TGTGCCAGCAGTGAAAGGACAGGCCTCGGCGGCACTAATGAAAAACTGTTTTTT. Translating it yields CASSERTGLGGTNEKLFF.

The CDR3 protein is CASSPGLAMSTDTQYF. The DNA of the CDR3 is TGTGCCAGCAGCCCCGGACTAGCCATGTCCACAGATACGCAGTATTTT. J is TRBJ2-3 and V is TRBV9; 8 bases line up with TRBD2. The CDR3 has 16 residues. The germline V gene encodes CDR1 SGDLS and CDR2 YYNGEE. The V segment lost 4 bases and the J segment 2 bases; nucleotides outside the gene matches: 9.

The rearrangement uses TRBV5-1 and TRBJ2-2, with TRBD2 as a possible D gene (6 bases). The CDR3 consists of 15 residues. Germline values: CDR1 SGHRS, CDR2 YFSETQ. V was clipped by 4 bases and J by 0 bases, with 10 bases between them. Here the CDR3 reads CASSNSGPNTGELFF. CDR3 bases: TGCGCCAGCAGCAATAGCGGACCGAACACCGGGGAGCTGTTTTTT. The full variable domain, with the rest looked up from reference TRBV5-1 and TRBJ2-2, is KAGVTQTPRYLIKTRGQQVTLSCSPISGHRSVSWYQQTPGQGLQFLFEYFSETQRNKGNFPGRFSGRQFSNSRSEMNVSTLELGDSALYLCASSNSGPNTGELFFGEGSRLTVL.

This chain uses TRBV6-5 with TRBJ2-7, with a possible D match to TRBD1 (6 bases). This CDR3 spans 14 amino acids. Germline values: CDR1 MNHEY, CDR2 SVGAGI. V lost 2 bases and J lost 5, with 13 bases in between. The CDR3 nucleotides read TGTGCCAGCAGTTACACAGGGTCTAGGGACGAGCAGTACTTC. Protein: CASSYTGSRDEQYF.

The rearrangement uses TRBV5-4 and TRBJ2-7, with D possibly matching TRBD1 (5 bases). Germline V gives CDR1 SGHNT, CDR2 YYREEE (reference sequence). Trimming removed 0 bases at V and 2 bases at J, with 9 bases between. The CDR3 runs to 14 residues. CDR3: CASSLAGRAYEQYF. The CDR3 nucleotides are TGTGCCAGCAGCTTGGCCGGCAGGGCCTACGAGCAGTACTTC.

V usage is TRBV9 and J usage is TRBJ2-2; 9 bases map to TRBD1. Per the germline V gene, CDR1 is SGDLS and CDR2 is YYNGEE. There are 15 residues in the CDR3. The V and J ends lost 3 bases and 7 bases, in that order; junction bases with no gene match: 7. The CDR3 reads CASSARDRDIGELFF. The CDR3 DNA reads TGTGCCAGCAGCGCCCGGGACAGGGATATCGGGGAGCTGTTTTTT.

The V call is TRBV6-1, the J call TRBJ2-7; 7 bases are shared with TRBD1. V lost 6 bases, J lost 4 bases, and 9 bases stayed unmatched. In germline, CDR1 is MNHNS, CDR2 SASEGT. The CDR3 loop spans 14 amino acids. The CDR3, as DNA: TGTGCCAGCAGGACCGGGACAGCCGTTTACGAGCAGTACTTC. Its protein is CASRTGTAVYEQYF.

The rearrangement uses TRBV5-6 and TRBJ2-5, with D possibly being TRBD2 (5 bases). Germline CDR1 is SGHDT and CDR2 is YYEEEE. The CDR3 has 14 residues. V dropped 4 bases and J dropped 1 base, with 11 bases sitting between them. CDR3 loop: CASSASGFQETQYF. The CDR3 DNA follows: TGTGCCAGCAGCGCGTCGGGATTCCAAGAGACCCAGTACTTC.

Details on this clone: This CDR3 is also generated by other DNA sequences in the sample. This chain links TRBV5-1 with TRBJ2-5; 7 nucleotides line up with TRBD2. The CDR3 spans 15 residues. Germline V gene data show CDR1 as SGHRS and CDR2 as YFSETQ. Trimming at V came to 0 bases and at J to 1 base, leaving 3 bases not matched to a gene. The CDR3 loop reads CASSLGLAGQETQYF. The DNA for the CDR3 is TGCGCCAGCAGCTTGGGACTAGCTGGCCAAGAGACCCAGTACTTC.

The genes are TRBV10-1 and TRBJ2-3; TRBD1 matches at 8 bases. The CDR3 spans 15 residues. J gave up 0 bases and V 8 bases, and 7 bases lay outside the gene matches. Looked up from germline, CDR1 is WNHNN and CDR2 is SYGVQD (reference sequence). The DNA for the CDR3 is TGCGCCAGCTCCCCAGGGGGCTTAAGCACAGATACGCAGTATTTT. As protein: CASSPGGLSTDTQYF.

The V gene is TRBV10-3, the J gene TRBJ2-3; TRBD2 agrees at 8 bases. Trimming took 0 bases from V and 2 from J; bases not matched to a gene: 10. This CDR3 comprises 18 residues. Per germline, CDR1 ENHRY and CDR2 SYGVKD. The CDR3 region has the DNA TGTGCCATCAGTGAGTCGCCGGTAGCGGGGACCCCCACAGATACGCAGTATTTT. Its translation: CAISESPVAGTPTDTQYF.